This T cell receptor beta chain is from a study of somatic mutations in cytotoxic T cells in rheumatoid arthritis (dated by TCRdb to the late 2010s). Looking at the study overall: Peripheral blood (about 32 ml EDTA) was collected from patients immediately after diagnosis and before any treatment began. Some T-cell populations stained with V beta antibodies were sorted by flow on a FACSAria II or Sony SH800 to nearly 100% purity, with sorted V beta1+ cells additionally subjected to TCRB sequencing. In newly diagnosed rheumatoid arthritis without treatment, the study examined if expanded CD8+ T-cell clones harbor somatic mutations, relying on TCRB deep sequencing to characterize clonality. For some 68 rheumatoid arthritis patients and fewer than 25 healthy controls, TCRB deep sequencing was carried out. Patient and control groups had essentially identical median ages.

Here is what the overall study found, with its caveats: In patients, CD8+ clonality rose with age (Spearman r ~ 0.45), which was not the case in healthy controls. The expanded CD8+ clones had unknown antigen targets, and not appearing in virus-specific databases did not rule out that they were virus-specific. The slight underrepresentation of TRBV07 in patients was not corrected for multiple comparisons. CD8+ T-cell clonality did not differ significantly between rheumatoid arthritis patients and age-matched healthy controls. Several identical CD8+ TCRB sequences were found in both blood and synovial fluid, and in about an eighth of the roughly 60 patients the largest CD8+ clone exceeded 20% of CD8+ cells.

TCRB CDR3 sequencing used the immunoSEQ assay on genomic DNA. The authors' analysis ran thus. When patient CD8+ clones exceeding 1% were checked against published virus-specific TCRB sequences, only a few matched. Nothing other than productive TCRB rearrangements was included in the analyses. Defining a clone by its unique TCRB CDR3 sequence, the study calculated clonality as a productive clonality index derived from Shannon entropy. To calculate repertoire overlap between two samples, the template counts of each clone were considered relative to each sample's total templates. A correlation with a Spearman r of approximately 0.6 was found between V-gene usage by flow cytometry and V-gene usage by TCRB sequencing. Imported from immuneACCESS, the table was reduced by TCRdb to in-frame sequences with V and J called. These copies leave out some clones; in studies compared against another copy, an unresolved V gene accounts for under half, and the cause of the remainder is not known. V and J calls and clone size are as listed in that table; D and trimming were resolved from the DNA. A total of some 30,000 clones appear in this sample, around 87% of them only once. Of the sample, approximately 9.4% is held by the ten largest clones.

Positive magnetic bead selection on an AutoMACS was used to isolate CD4+ and CD8+ cells, with flow cytometry used to check purity. Initial screening for clonal expansions relied on flow cytometry with a TCR V beta antibody panel, after which sorted CD8+ fractions underwent TCRB deep sequencing for characterization. Ficoll-Paque PLUS density gradient separation was used to isolate peripheral blood mononuclear cells. Using Nucleospin Tissue or Tissue XS kits, DNA was extracted from CD4-enriched, CD8-enriched or PBMC samples, with quantification by a Qubit 2.0 fluorometer. Comments on this clone: Its target antigen remains unknown. No quality values exist for individual bases; no much larger clone is one base distant.

The germline V gene provides CDR1 SGHVS and CDR2 FNYEAQ. The CDR3 numbers 15 residues from cysteine through phenylalanine. Left in the record is the CDR3 DNA by itself, 45 bases read in frame from the first base. Trimming leaves V shorter by 1 base and J shorter by 6 bases, with the junction holding 4 bases beyond the gene matches. Here the chain combines TRBV7-6 and TRBJ2-1; TRBD2 fits 9 bases in the junction. Sequencing input: CD8+ T cells sorted from blood. This receptor was taken from an adult with rheumatoid arthritis. The DNA sequence is TGTGCCAGCAGCTTAGGTGCGGGGGGGGGCAATGAGCAGTTCTTC. It translates to CASSLGAGGGNEQFF.